The 22 T cell receptor beta chains reported below all come from one sample, sequenced in a study of CD8 T cells in Susac syndrome. When the RNA was reverse transcribed, random hexamers were used with an input of about 0.5 to 1 ug. Via MiXCR, TCRdb re-called the immunoSEQ multiplex PCR reads, giving one row per CDR3 protein. The top ten clones hold about 0.1% of a sample with around 190,000 distinct CDR3 sequences, 95% of them seen once. What was sequenced was CD4+ T cells from PBMCs. The receptors stem from a human donor in good health.

V is TRBV20-1 and J is TRBJ2-6, with 9 bases lining up with TRBD1. V gave up 5 bases and J gave up 0 bases; unmatched junction bases: 2. Germline V gene lookup returns CDR1 DFQATT and CDR2 SNEGSKA (reference sequence). The CDR3 spans 15 residues. The CDR3 spells CSAGTGYSGANVLTF. In DNA, the CDR3 is TGCAGTGCTGGGACAGGGTACTCTGGGGCCAACGTCCTGACTTTC.

V is TRBV11-2 and J is TRBJ2-7; 10 bases line up with TRBD2. This CDR3 is built from 15 residues. V lost 3 bases to trimming and J lost 3 bases; unmatched junction nucleotides: 5. In germline, CDR1 is SGHAT, CDR2 FQNNGV. The CDR3 spells CASSFSSGSGYEQYV. CDR3 DNA: TGTGCCAGCAGCTTCTCTAGCGGGAGCGGCTACGAGCAGTACGTC.

The chain joins TRBV25-1 to TRBJ1-1; D gene ambiguous. In germline, CDR1 is MGHDK, CDR2 SYGVNS. CDR3 size: 13 residues. V was pared by 1 base and J by 7 bases, with 10 bases between. The DNA of the CDR3 is TGTGCCAGCAGTGAATCCGCCGGGTATGAAGCTTTCTTT. Translation: CASSESAGYEAFF.

The chain combines TRBV6-2 or TRBV6-3 with TRBJ2-1, with D hard to call. V lost 4 bases to trimming and J lost 14 bases, with 12 bases between them. This CDR3 spans 11 amino acids. Germline loops: CDR1 MNHEY, CDR2 SVGEGT. The CDR3 sequence: CASSSQSGEFF. The CDR3 DNA follows: TGTGCCAGCAGTTCCCAGTCGGGCGAGTTCTTC.

The chain employs TRBV12-5 and TRBJ2-7; D may be TRBD1 or TRBD2 (6 bases each). Germline assignment: CDR1 LGHNT and CDR2 FRNRAP. The CDR3 has 15 residues. The V end lost 1 base, the J end lost 3 bases, and 13 bases lay between the germline ends. The CDR3 spells CASGLDMGGNYEQYF. Written as DNA, the CDR3 is TGTGCTAGTGGTTTGGACATGGGGGGCAACTACGAGCAGTACTTC.

This chain uses TRBV6-2 or TRBV6-3 with TRBJ2-3; 14 bases fit TRBD2. Germline CDR1 and CDR2: MNHEY and SVGEGT. V lost 6 bases and J lost 6; bases outside the gene matches: 8. The CDR3 covers 16 residues. DNA of the CDR3: TGTGCCAGCAGATGGACTAGCGGGGGGTCTACGGATACGCAGTATTTT. Its translation is CASRWTSGGSTDTQYF.

V and J are TRBV20-1 and TRBJ1-5; D ambiguous. Trimming shortened V by 6 bases and J by 4 bases, and 19 bases separated the two germline ends. The germline V gene encodes CDR1 DFQATT and CDR2 SNEGSKA (reference sequence). There are 15 residues in the CDR3. This chain's CDR3 is CSATRRAAQNQPQHF. In DNA, the CDR3 is TGCAGTGCGACAAGGAGAGCCGCTCAGAATCAGCCCCAGCATTTT.

The V gene is TRBV12-3 or TRBV12-4, the J gene TRBJ2-5; D call uncertain. With 3 bases removed from V and 1 base from J, the gap between germline ends came to 6 bases. The CDR3 spans 13 residues. The CDR3 DNA reads TGTGCCAGCAGTTTCGGCGGCCAAGAGACCCAGTACTTC. Protein: CASSFGGQETQYF.

This chain links TRBV13 with TRBJ2-7; tentatively, D is TRBD2 (6 bases). V was trimmed by 1 base and J by 6 bases, leaving 13 bases between them. The CDR3 loop spans 14 amino acids. Germline V gene sequence: CDR1 PRHDT, CDR2 FYEKMQ (reference sequence). CDR3 DNA sequence: TGTGCCAGCAGCTTAGAAGGCCTGGGAGGCGAGCAGTACGTC. Amino acid sequence: CASSLEGLGGEQYV.

V is TRBV12-3 or TRBV12-4 and J is TRBJ1-5; the match to TRBD1 covers 8 bases. This CDR3 spans 16 amino acids. After removal of 3 bases from V and 0 bases from J, the junction contained 4 bases not matched to a gene. CDR3 bases: TGTGCCAGCAGTTTTGGGACAGGATATAGCAATCAGCCCCAGCATTTT. Translation: CASSFGTGYSNQPQHF.

The gene calls are TRBV20-1 and TRBJ2-7, with 11 bases that match TRBD2. With V trimmed by 6 bases and J by 4 bases, 8 bases remained unmatched. CDR1 is DFQATT and CDR2 is SNEGSKA in the germline V gene (reference sequence). The CDR3 runs 14 residues. The CDR3 DNA reads TGCAGTGCGGAAGGGGGGACTAGCGGTTACGAGCAGTACGTC. Protein sequence: CSAEGGTSGYEQYV.

The chain links TRBV19 to TRBJ2-7; TRBD2 matches 10 bases. The CDR3 is 15 residues long. The V gene end was trimmed by 4 bases and the J gene end by 5 bases; junction bases not matched to a gene: 8. Germline-derived CDR1 and CDR2 are LNHDA and SQIVND (reference sequence). The CDR3 region is CASSTSGSNLDEQYV. In nucleotides, the CDR3 is TGTGCCAGTAGTACTAGCGGGAGTAATCTCGACGAGCAGTACGTC.

The count of this clonotype is one. This chain connects TRBV20-1 to TRBJ2-7; D remains unclear. Per germline, CDR1 DFQATT and CDR2 SNEGSKA (reference sequence). CDR3 length equals 11 residues. CDR3 residues: CSWVQSYEQYF. The CDR3 DNA reads as TGCTCCTGGGTTCAGTCCTACGAGCAGTACTTC.

The J gene is TRBJ1-2, the V gene TRBV28; unclear D gene. This CDR3 has 13 amino acids. V was trimmed by 3 bases and J by 5 bases, leaving 10 bases between them. In germline, CDR1 is MDHEN, CDR2 SYDVKM. CDR3 in amino acids: CASSFPDGYGYTF. CDR3 coding DNA: TGTGCCAGCAGTTTCCCCGATGGGTATGGCTACACCTTC.

This clonotype is a singleton in its sample. V is TRBV20-1 and J is TRBJ2-3; tentative D call: TRBD2 (5 bases). The germline V and J ends were trimmed by 0 bases and 6 bases, with 13 bases remaining between them. The CDR3 length is 14 residues. CDR1 and CDR2 (germline): DFQATT, SNEGSKA (reference sequence). The CDR3 reads CSAREDSATDTQYF. The CDR3 coding sequence is TGCAGTGCTAGAGAGGACTCCGCGACGGATACGCAGTATTTT.

The chain uses TRBV6-5 and TRBJ1-2; D might be TRBD1 (5 bases). The CDR3 runs 15 residues. The germline CDR1 and CDR2 sequences are MNHEY and SVGAGI. V lost 5 bases and J lost 3, with 16 bases in between. CDR3 in amino acids: CASSPTWGRYYGYTF. The CDR3 nucleotides read TGTGCCAGCAGTCCTACCTGGGGGAGGTACTATGGCTACACCTTC.

The rearrangement uses TRBV10-3 and TRBJ2-1, with 10 bases lining up with TRBD2. Germline V gene sequence: CDR1 ENHRY, CDR2 SYGVKD. The V and J ends lost 6 bases and 2 bases, in that order; junction bases with no gene match: 7. CDR3 length: 16 amino acids. For the CDR3, the DNA is TGTGCCATCAGGACTAGCGGGCTGGGAACCTACAATGAGCAGTTCTTC. Translating gives CAIRTSGLGTYNEQFF.

The gene calls are TRBV7-8 and TRBJ2-7; a possible D gene is TRBD1 (5 bases). This CDR3 has 14 amino acids. V dropped 2 bases and J dropped 5 bases, with 13 bases sitting between them. The V gene's germline CDR1 is SGHVS and CDR2 FQNEAQ. The CDR3 here is CASSLSGRAHEQYF. DNA for the CDR3: TGTGCCAGCAGCTTATCGGGCAGGGCCCACGAGCAGTACTTC.

Here the CDR3 reads CASSPSTVIADTQYF. Here the CDR3 DNA reads TGTGCCAGCAGCCCCTCGACCGTAATCGCAGATACGCAGTATTTT. The chain recombines TRBV7-2 with TRBJ2-3; the D is unclear. The V end was cut by 5 bases, the J end by 4 bases, with 16 bases between. Germline V gene data show CDR1 as SGHTA and CDR2 as FQGNSA. The CDR3 length is 15 residues.

In DNA form, the CDR3 reads TGCAGTGCTAGAGATCGACTAGCGGGAGGGCCTAGGTACAATGAGCAGTTCTTC. It is translated as CSARDRLAGGPRYNEQFF. J is TRBJ2-1 and V is TRBV20-1; 14 bases are shared with TRBD2. The CDR3 spans 18 residues. Per germline, CDR1 DFQATT and CDR2 SNEGSKA (reference sequence). The V gene end was trimmed by 0 bases and the J gene end by 4 bases; junction bases not matched to a gene: 8.

The chain has TRBV20-1 and TRBJ1-2; the match to TRBD1 covers 7 bases. Germline CDR1 reads DFQATT; CDR2 reads SNEGSKA (reference sequence). V gave up 1 base and J gave up 8 bases; unmatched junction bases: 7. The CDR3 is made up of 13 amino acids. In DNA form, the CDR3 reads TGCAGTGCTAGAGTCCCACAGGGGATGGGCTACACCTTC. Protein product: CSARVPQGMGYTF.

This chain uses TRBV12-3 or TRBV12-4 with TRBJ1-2; 11 bases agree with TRBD1. The trim removed 6 bases at V and 4 bases at J, leaving 10 bases unmatched. This CDR3 contains 16 residues. CDR3 in amino acids: CASSRGQGVGGYGYTF. The CDR3 nucleotides are TGTGCCAGCAGCCGGGGACAGGGGGTAGGAGGCTATGGCTACACCTTC.